This entry is about one T cell receptor (beta chain). Seattle researchers signed up patients amid active infection and tracked them longitudinally. The data were taken from a study of blood T cell repertoires in COVID-19. Across the whole study: PBMCs, B-cell-depleted T cells, or T cells were the source of the cDNA or gDNA that made up the material.

CDR3 size: 13 residues. V lost 4 bases to trimming and J lost 8 bases, with 14 bases between them. Germline V gives CDR1 SGHDT, CDR2 YYEEEE. In the original workflow: Reference gene primer amplification yielded estimated nucleated cell counts. Here immunoSEQ multiplex PCR was the method, and the copy in TCRdb shows in-frame clones only, minus some. V and J calls and clone size are copied from that table; D and trimming were computed from the DNA. This table holds 40,000 to 60,000 clones, just over 90% found once. The chain combines TRBV5-6 with TRBJ2-3, with a possible D match to TRBD2 (7 bases). The clonotype comes from a man aged 60-69 years with COVID-19, enrolled during active disease. Sample: peripheral blood. This CDR3 is CASSGGAPSTQYF. CDR3 DNA sequence: TGTGCCAGCAGCGGGGGGGCGCCCAGTACGCAGTATTTT.